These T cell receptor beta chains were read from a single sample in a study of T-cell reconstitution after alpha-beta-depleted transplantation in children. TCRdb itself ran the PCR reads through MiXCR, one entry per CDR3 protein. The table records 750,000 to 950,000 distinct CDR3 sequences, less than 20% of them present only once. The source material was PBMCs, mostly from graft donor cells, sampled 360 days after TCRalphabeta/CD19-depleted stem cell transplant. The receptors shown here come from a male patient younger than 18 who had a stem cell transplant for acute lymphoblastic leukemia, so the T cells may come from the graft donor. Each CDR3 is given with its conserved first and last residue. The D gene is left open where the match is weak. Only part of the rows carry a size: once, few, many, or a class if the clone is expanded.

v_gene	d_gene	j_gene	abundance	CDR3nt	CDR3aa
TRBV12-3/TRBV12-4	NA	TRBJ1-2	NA	TGTGCCAGCAGTAACGGACAACTTTATGGCTACACCTTC	CASSNGQLYGYTF
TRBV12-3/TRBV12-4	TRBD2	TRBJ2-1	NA	TGTGCCAGCAGTCCCGTGGGGTTAGCGGGTCGGGGTGAGCAGTTCTTC	CASSPVGLAGRGEQFF
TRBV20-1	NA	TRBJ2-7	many	TGCAGTGCTAGAGATGGTGCGACGGAGTACTTC	CSARDGATEYF
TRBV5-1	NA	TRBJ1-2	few	TGCGCCAGCAGCTTTCAACCCTCCTCTAACTATGGCTACACCTTC	CASSFQPSSNYGYTF
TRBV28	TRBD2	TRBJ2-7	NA	TGTGCCAGCAGTAACCTAGCGGGAGTTCCGTACGAGCAGTACTTC	CASSNLAGVPYEQYF
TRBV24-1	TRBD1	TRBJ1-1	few	TGTGCCACCAGGGAAGTGACAGGGGGTGGCACTGAAGCTTTCTTT	CATREVTGGGTEAFF
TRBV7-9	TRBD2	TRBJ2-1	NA	TGTGCCAGCAGCTTAGCAGGACTAGCGGGAGAGGAGCAGTTCTTC	CASSLAGLAGEEQFF
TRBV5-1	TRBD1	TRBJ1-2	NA	TGCGCCAGCAGCTTACAGGGGGCGGGCTACACCTTC	CASSLQGAGYTF
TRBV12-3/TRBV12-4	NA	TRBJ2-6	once	TGTGCCAGCAGTTGGGTACGCTCTGGGGCCAACGTCCTGACTTTC	CASSWVRSGANVLTF
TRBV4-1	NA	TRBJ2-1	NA	TGCGCCAGCAGCCAAGTTACGGCCCCGGGTGAGCAGTTCTTC	CASSQVTAPGEQFF
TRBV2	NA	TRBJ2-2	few	TGTGCCAGCAGTGAATGGGTGGCAGCGTCGAACACCGGGGAGCTGTTTTTT	CASSEWVAASNTGELFF
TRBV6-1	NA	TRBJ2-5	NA	TGTGCCAGCAGTCTGTATGGGGGGAGAGGAGAGACCCAGTACTTC	CASSLYGGRGETQYF
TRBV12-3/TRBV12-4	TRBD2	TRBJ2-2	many	TGTGCCAGCAGCCAGGGACTAGCGGTCACCGGGGAGCTGTTTTTT	CASSQGLAVTGELFF
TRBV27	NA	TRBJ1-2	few	TGTGCCAGCAGTCCTCCCGGGGCAGTCTATGGCTACACCTTC	CASSPPGAVYGYTF
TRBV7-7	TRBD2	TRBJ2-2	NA	TGTGCCAGCAGCTTAGAAGCGGGAGGGTACACCGGGGAGCTGTTTTTT	CASSLEAGGYTGELFF
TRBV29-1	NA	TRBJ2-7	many	TGCAGCGTTTTGAAGGTCTACGAGCAGTACTTC	CSVLKVYEQYF
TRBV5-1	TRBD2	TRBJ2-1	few	TGCGCCAGCAGAAAACCGGGACTAGCGGGAGGGCAACGTGAGCAGTTCTTC	CASRKPGLAGGQREQFF
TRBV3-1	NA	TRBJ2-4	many	TGTGCCAGCAGCCCTCCCGGGTCCAAAAACATTCAGTACTTC	CASSPPGSKNIQYF
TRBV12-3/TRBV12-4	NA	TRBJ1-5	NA	TGTGCCACCTCGACACAGAGACATCAGCCCCAGCATTTT	CATSTQRHQPQHF
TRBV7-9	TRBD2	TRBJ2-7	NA	TGTGCCAGCAGCCCGCGACTAGCGGGAACCTACGAGCAGTACTTC	CASSPRLAGTYEQYF